This T cell receptor beta chain is drawn from a study of blood T cell repertoires in COVID-19. In the source study's methods: Quantification of nucleated cells was approximated via reference gene primer amplification. Method: immunoSEQ multiplex PCR; TCRdb's copy keeps in-frame clones and lacks some. D and trimming come from the DNA, and the V and J calls and clone size come from that table. The sample lists some 93,000 clones, around nine tenths seen once, with 10% in the top ten. The germline CDR1 and CDR2 sequences are GTSNPN and SVGIG (reference sequence). The CDR3 sequence is 13 residues long. Deletions cut 1 base from V and 2 bases from J, with 7 bases between.

This rearrangement joins TRBV30 to TRBJ2-3; possibly TRBD2 for D (6 bases). Sequenced sample: peripheral blood. The receptor was derived from a man aged 50-59 years with acute or convalescent COVID-19. The DNA for the CDR3 is TGTGCCTGGAGTGCGGGAGCCACAGATACGCAGTATTTT. Translation: CAWSAGATDTQYF.